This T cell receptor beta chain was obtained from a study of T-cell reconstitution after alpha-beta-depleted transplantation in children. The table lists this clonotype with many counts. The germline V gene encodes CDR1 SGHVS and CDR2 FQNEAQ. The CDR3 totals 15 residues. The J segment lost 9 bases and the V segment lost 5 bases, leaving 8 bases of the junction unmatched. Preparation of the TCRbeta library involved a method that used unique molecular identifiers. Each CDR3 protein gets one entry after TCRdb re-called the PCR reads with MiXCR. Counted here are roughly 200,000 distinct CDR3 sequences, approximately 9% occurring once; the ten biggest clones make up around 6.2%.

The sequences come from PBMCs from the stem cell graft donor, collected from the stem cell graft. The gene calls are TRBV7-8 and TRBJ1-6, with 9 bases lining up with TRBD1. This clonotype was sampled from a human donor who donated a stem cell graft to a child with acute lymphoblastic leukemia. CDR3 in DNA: TGTGCCAGCAGCCCATTACAGGGGGCAGGTTCACCCCTCCACTTT. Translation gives CASSPLQGAGSPLHF.